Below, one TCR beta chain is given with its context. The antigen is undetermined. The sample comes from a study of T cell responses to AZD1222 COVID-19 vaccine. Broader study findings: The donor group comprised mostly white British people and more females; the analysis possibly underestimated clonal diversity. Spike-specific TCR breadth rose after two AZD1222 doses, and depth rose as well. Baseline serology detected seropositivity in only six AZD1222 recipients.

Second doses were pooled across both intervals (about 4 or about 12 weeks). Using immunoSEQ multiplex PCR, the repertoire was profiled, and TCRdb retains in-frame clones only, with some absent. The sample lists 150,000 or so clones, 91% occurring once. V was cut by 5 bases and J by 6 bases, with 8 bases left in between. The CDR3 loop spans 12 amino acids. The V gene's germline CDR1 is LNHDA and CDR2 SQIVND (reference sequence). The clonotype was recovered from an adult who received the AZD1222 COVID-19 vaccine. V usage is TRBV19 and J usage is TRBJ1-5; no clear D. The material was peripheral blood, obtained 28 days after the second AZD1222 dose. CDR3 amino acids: CASSYRSQPQHF. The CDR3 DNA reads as TGTGCCAGTAGTTATCGAAGTCAGCCCCAGCATTTT.